This TCR beta chain was obtained from a study of blood T cell repertoires in COVID-19. The ends lost 1 base at V and 2 bases at J; junction bases unmatched: 4. Germline loops: CDR1 MGHRA, CDR2 YSYEKL. CDR3 length equals 16 residues. In the study's own analysis: Amplifying reference gene primers gave estimates of nucleated cell counts. TCRdb keeps only in-frame clones here, not all; method: immunoSEQ multiplex PCR. V and J calls and clone size are as listed in that table; D and trimming were resolved from the DNA. The profile covers fewer than 400,000 clones, with 65% to 90% appearing a single time and about 4% taken by the ten largest. Clinical history reported by participants formed the basis on which cohorts were assigned.

The chain uses TRBV4-1 and TRBJ2-7, with TRBD1 matching 11 bases. This clonotype was sampled from a man aged 25-45 years who had recovered from COVID-19. The sequenced sample was PBMCs or T cells enriched from blood (not recorded which). The CDR3 DNA is TGCGCCAGCAGCCAAGGGGGGACAGGGGGTGCCTACGAGCAGTACTTC. It is translated as CASSQGGTGGAYEQYF.